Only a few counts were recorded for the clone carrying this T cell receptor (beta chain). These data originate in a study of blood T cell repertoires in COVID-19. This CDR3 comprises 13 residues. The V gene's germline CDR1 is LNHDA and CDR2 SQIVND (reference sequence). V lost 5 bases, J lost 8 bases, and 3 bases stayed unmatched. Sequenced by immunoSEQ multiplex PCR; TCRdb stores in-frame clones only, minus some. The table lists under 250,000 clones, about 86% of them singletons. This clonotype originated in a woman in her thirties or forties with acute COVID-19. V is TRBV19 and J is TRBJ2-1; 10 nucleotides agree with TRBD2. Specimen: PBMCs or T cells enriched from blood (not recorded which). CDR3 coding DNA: TGTGCCAGTAGTCCTAGCGGGAGTGATGAGCAGTTCTTC. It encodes CASSPSGSDEQFF. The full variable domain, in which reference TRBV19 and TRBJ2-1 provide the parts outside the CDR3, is DGGITQSPKYLFRKEGQNVTLSCEQNLNHDAMYWYRQDPGQGLRLIYYSQIVNDFQKGDIAEGYSVSREKKESFPLTVTSAQKNPTAFYLCASSPSGSDEQFFGPGTRLTVL.